This entry lists 23 T cell receptor beta chains sequenced from one sample in a study of Graves' ophthalmopathy and Graves' hyperthyroidism. RNA transcripts served as template for amplifying TCR beta CDR3 sequences. First-round RT-PCR employed HTBI primers, with a second-round multiplex PCR after it. TCRdb re-derived calls from the multiplex PCR reads in MiXCR, one entry per CDR3 protein. The table has 400,000 or so distinct CDR3 sequences, approximately 15% seen once; the top ten hold approximately 7%. Sequencing input: peripheral blood. The origin of the receptors is a young woman with stable Graves' hyperthyroidism.

This clonotype showed up many times. This rearrangement joins TRBV20-1 to TRBJ1-1; D might be TRBD1 (6 bases). V lost 4 bases and J 3 bases, leaving 6 bases between the germline ends. The CDR3 is 11 residues long. Germline V lookup: CDR1 DFQATT, CDR2 SNEGSKA (reference sequence). The CDR3 reads CSANRDTEAFF. CDR3 DNA sequence: TGCAGTGCTAACAGGGACACTGAAGCTTTCTTT.

This clonotype was recorded at least ten times. The V call is TRBV12-5, the J call TRBJ2-2; D may be TRBD1 or TRBD2 (5 bases each). Germline CDR1 LGHNT, CDR2 FRNRAP. Trimming cost V 1 base and J 0 bases, with 18 bases left between them. The CDR3 covers 19 residues. The CDR3 reads CASGLAGSRGPANTGELFF. The CDR3 coding sequence is TGTGCTAGTGGTTTGGCGGGTAGCCGGGGCCCCGCGAACACCGGGGAGCTGTTTTTT. The full variable domain, in which reference TRBV12-5 and TRBJ2-2 provide the parts outside the CDR3, is DARVTQTPRHKVTEMGQEVTMRCQPILGHNTVFWYRQTMMQGLELLAYFRNRAPLDDSGMPKDRFSAEMPDATLATLKIQPSEPRDSAVYFCASGLAGSRGPANTGELFFGEGSRLTVL.

A remark on this clonotype: This may come from a read error, since a much larger clone is one base off. The chain is built from TRBV27 and TRBJ1-6; D remains unclear. The CDR3 is made up of 15 amino acids. Germline CDR1 MNHEY, CDR2 SMNVEV (reference sequence). The CDR3: CASSFGEFYNSHLHF. The CDR3 DNA reads TGTGCCAGCAGTTTTGGAGAATTCTATAATTCACACCTCCACTTT.

This clonotype was seen repeatedly, ten times or more. The chain links TRBV14 to TRBJ1-2; D gene ambiguous. There are 15 residues in the CDR3. Germline CDR1 is SGHDN and CDR2 is FVKESK. Between the trimmed V and J ends, which lost 0 bases and 3 bases, there was a span of 11 bases. This chain's CDR3 is CASSQDVVGHYGYTF. The CDR3 DNA sequence: TGTGCCAGCAGCCAAGATGTCGTCGGTCACTATGGCTACACCTTC.

This clonotype has at least ten counts. The chain joins TRBV12-3 or TRBV12-4 to TRBJ1-1, with 9 bases fitting TRBD1. V lost 6 bases to trimming and J lost 4 bases; unmatched junction nucleotides: 6. The CDR3 spans 14 residues. The CDR3 protein is CASSSDRGGTEAFF. The DNA of the CDR3 is TGTGCCAGCAGCTCGGACAGGGGAGGCACTGAAGCTTTCTTT.

This clonotype was counted many times. Here the CDR3 reads CSARDTGTGELFF. The CDR3 DNA reads TGCAGTGCTAGAGATACAGGGACCGGGGAGCTGTTTTTT. The rearrangement links TRBV20-1 to TRBJ2-2; a possible D gene is TRBD1 (6 bases). There are 13 residues in the CDR3. Per germline, CDR1 DFQATT and CDR2 SNEGSKA (reference sequence). V was shortened by 0 bases and J by 5 bases, with 7 bases between the two germline ends.

The rearrangement links TRBV27 to TRBJ2-2; unclear D gene. V dropped 7 bases and J dropped 1 base, with 7 bases sitting between them. Germline CDR1 is MNHEY and CDR2 is SMNVEV (reference sequence). The CDR3 spans 13 residues. The CDR3 DNA reads TGTGCCAGCAAGGTGCAGAACACCGGGGAGCTGTTTTTT. Translation gives CASKVQNTGELFF.

This clonotype was seen many times. The chain combines TRBV7-9 with TRBJ2-4; D unresolved. CDR3 size: 17 residues. V lost 1 base, J lost 4 bases, and 17 bases lay in between. Germline CDR1 and CDR2: SEHNR and FQNEAQ (reference sequence). This CDR3 reads CASSLETGRSLKNIQYF. CDR3 coding DNA: TGTGCCAGCAGCTTAGAGACCGGACGGAGCCTTAAAAACATTCAGTACTTC.

In this sample, this clonotype turned up many times. V is TRBV12-3 or TRBV12-4 and J is TRBJ2-2, with D perhaps being TRBD1 or TRBD2 (5 bases each). Trimming took off 4 bases at V and 2 bases at J, with 8 bases between the two ends. The length of the CDR3 is 14 residues. The CDR3 DNA reads as TGTGCCAGCAGTTCCCGGGACAACACCGGGGAGCTGTTTTTT. It codes for CASSSRDNTGELFF.

This clonotype was counted ten times or more. The genes are TRBV19 and TRBJ1-2; 7 nucleotides match TRBD1. The V gene's germline CDR1 is LNHDA and CDR2 SQIVND (reference sequence). The CDR3 runs 12 residues. J was trimmed by 6 bases and V by 8 bases; bases with no gene match: 6. This chain's CDR3 is CASGEGAHGYTF. Written as DNA, the CDR3 is TGTGCCAGTGGGGAGGGGGCGCATGGCTACACCTTC.

This sequence joins TRBV6-1 and TRBJ1-1, with D possibly being TRBD1 (5 bases). V lost 7 bases, J lost 1 base, and 13 bases lay in between. Germline V gives CDR1 MNHNS, CDR2 SASEGT. This CDR3 region has 14 residues. The chain's CDR3 is CASMETRGNTEAFF. The CDR3 coding sequence is TGTGCCAGCATGGAGACTAGGGGGAACACTGAAGCTTTCTTT.

This clonotype was seen many times. The chain employs TRBV6-1 and TRBJ2-7; no definite D call. V lost 1 base and J lost 7, with 11 bases in between. CDR3 length equals 13 residues. CDR1 and CDR2 (germline): MNHNS, SASEGT. Here the CDR3 reads CASSEERVREQYF. CDR3 coding DNA: TGTGCCAGCAGTGAAGAAAGGGTGCGAGAGCAGTACTTC.

This clonotype came up many times. V usage is TRBV6-1 and J usage is TRBJ1-3, with TRBD1 matching over 8 bases. The CDR3 is 16 residues long. In germline, CDR1 is MNHNS, CDR2 SASEGT. V was pared by 4 bases and J by 2 bases, with 7 bases of the junction left unmatched. In DNA, the CDR3 is TGTGCCAGCAGTGTCAGACAGGGGAGCACTGGAAACACCATATATTTT. This sequence encodes CASSVRQGSTGNTIYF.

The genes are TRBV12-3 or TRBV12-4 and TRBJ1-3; the D is unclear. The CDR3 sequence is 12 residues long. The V gene lost 8 bases and the J gene lost 4 bases, with 9 bases spanning the gap. The CDR3, as DNA: TGTGCCAGCCAAGCACCAGGAAACACCATATATTTT. The encoded protein is CASQAPGNTIYF.

At least ten counts were recorded for this clonotype. The chain has TRBV14 and TRBJ1-1, with D perhaps TRBD1 (5 bases). The CDR3 spans 14 residues. Germline V gives CDR1 SGHDN, CDR2 FVKESK. Trimming stripped 3 bases from V and 1 base from J, with 9 bases between. The CDR3 nucleotides read TGTGCCAGCAGCCAGGGACCCTGGAACACTGAAGCTTTCTTT. Its protein product is CASSQGPWNTEAFF.

This clonotype was seen many times. This chain uses TRBV5-1 with TRBJ1-2; D is possibly TRBD1 (5 bases). Germline V CDR1 and CDR2: SGHRS, YFSETQ. V lost 4 bases and J lost 10, with 11 bases in between. This CDR3 spans 11 amino acids. CDR3 loop: CASSGGTNYTF. The CDR3, as DNA: TGCGCCAGCAGCGGCGGGACGAACTACACCTTC.

The V and J genes are TRBV3-1 and TRBJ1-6; the match to TRBD1 covers 7 bases. From germline, CDR1 is LGHDT and CDR2 YNNKEL (reference sequence). V was pared by 6 bases and J by 8 bases, with 7 bases of the junction left unmatched. The CDR3 totals 14 residues. CDR3 region: CASRTGWGDSPLHF. The CDR3 nucleotides are TGTGCCAGCAGGACAGGGTGGGGCGATTCACCCCTCCACTTT. Combining the CDR3 with reference TRBV3-1 and TRBJ1-6 gives the whole variable domain DTAVSQTPKYLVTQMGNDKSIKCEQNLGHDTMYWYKQDSKKFLKIMFSYNNKELIINETVPNRFSPKSPDKAHLNLHINSLELGDSAVYFCASRTGWGDSPLHFGNGTRLTVT.

This clonotype appeared a few times. J is TRBJ2-5 and V is TRBV29-1; 9 bases are shared with TRBD1. After removal of 6 bases from V and 4 bases from J, the junction contained 6 bases not matched to a gene. This CDR3 is built from 13 residues. Per the germline V gene, CDR1 is SQVTM and CDR2 is ANQGSEA. This chain's CDR3 is CSVDRGGPETQYF. The CDR3 nucleotides are TGCAGCGTGGACAGGGGAGGGCCAGAGACCCAGTACTTC.

This clonotype has ten or more counts. The V and J genes are TRBV5-6 and TRBJ2-5; no definite D call. Trimming shortened V by 2 bases and J by 0 bases, and 8 bases separated the two germline ends. Looked up from germline, CDR1 is SGHDT and CDR2 is YYEEEE. This CDR3 is built from 14 residues. The CDR3 loop reads CASSFGSDQETQYF. The DNA for the CDR3 is TGTGCCAGCAGCTTTGGGTCAGACCAAGAGACCCAGTACTTC.

This clonotype occurred many times. V usage is TRBV3-1 and J usage is TRBJ1-2; 7 nucleotides agree with TRBD1. From germline, CDR1 is LGHDT and CDR2 YNNKEL (reference sequence). The CDR3 is made up of 15 amino acids. With 1 base clipped from V and 0 bases from J, the junction kept 2 bases outside the gene matches. Written as DNA, the CDR3 is TGTGCCAGCAGCCAAGGACAGGGCCCTAACTATGGCTACACCTTC. Translated: CASSQGQGPNYGYTF.

This rearrangement joins TRBV2 to TRBJ2-7; possible D gene TRBD2, 6 bases. Trimming left V 8 bases short and J 7 bases short, with 21 bases between. The CDR3 loop spans 14 amino acids. Germline CDR1 and CDR2: SNHLY and FYNNEI. The CDR3 sequence is CASLAGTHPGEQYF. Here the CDR3 DNA reads TGTGCCAGCCTGGCCGGGACTCATCCGGGGGAGCAGTACTTC.

This clonotype was observed a few times. V is TRBV3-1 and J is TRBJ2-2; D unresolved. The CDR3 is 13 residues long. CDR1 is LGHDT, CDR2 YNNKEL, per germline (reference sequence). V was clipped by 3 bases and J by 6 bases, with 8 bases between them. The CDR3: CASSQVLAGELFF. The CDR3 nucleotides read TGTGCCAGCAGCCAGGTCCTGGCCGGGGAGCTGTTTTTT.

This clonotype was counted between two and nine times. Given a much more abundant clone one base away, this may be a read error. V and J are TRBV11-1 and TRBJ1-2; 9 nucleotides align to TRBD1. This CDR3 spans 13 amino acids. V was pared by 2 bases and J by 7 bases, with 2 bases of the junction left unmatched. Germline loops: CDR1 SGHAT, CDR2 FQDESV (reference sequence). Written as DNA, the CDR3 is TGTGCCAGCAGCTTAACAGGGGGCTTTGGCTACACCTTC. Its protein is CASSLTGGFGYTF. The entire variable domain, with the rest obtained from reference TRBV11-1 and TRBJ1-2, is as follows: EAEVAQSPRYKITEKSQAVAFWCDPISGHATLYWYRQILGQGPELLVQFQDESVVDDSQLPKDRFSAERLKGVDSTLKIQPAELGDSAMYLCASSLTGGFGYTFGSGTRLTVV.